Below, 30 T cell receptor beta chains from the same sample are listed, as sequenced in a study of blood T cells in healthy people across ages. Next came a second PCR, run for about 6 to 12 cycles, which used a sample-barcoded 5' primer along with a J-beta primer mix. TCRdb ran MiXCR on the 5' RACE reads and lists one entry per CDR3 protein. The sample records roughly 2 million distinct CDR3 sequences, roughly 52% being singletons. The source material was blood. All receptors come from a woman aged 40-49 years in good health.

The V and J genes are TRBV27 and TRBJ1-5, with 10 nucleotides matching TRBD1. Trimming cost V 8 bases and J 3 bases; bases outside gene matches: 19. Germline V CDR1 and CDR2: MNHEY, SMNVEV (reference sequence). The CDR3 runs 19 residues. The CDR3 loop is CASRGVGTGVGESNQPQHF. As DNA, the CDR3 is TGTGCCAGCCGGGGGGTTGGGACAGGGGTCGGGGAATCCAATCAGCCCCAGCATTTT.

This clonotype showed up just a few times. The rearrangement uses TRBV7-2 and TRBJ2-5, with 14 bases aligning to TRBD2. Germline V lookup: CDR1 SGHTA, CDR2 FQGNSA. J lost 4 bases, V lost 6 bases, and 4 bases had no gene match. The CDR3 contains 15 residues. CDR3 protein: CASSRLAGGVETQYF. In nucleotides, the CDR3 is TGTGCCAGCAGTCGACTAGCGGGAGGGGTAGAGACCCAGTACTTC.

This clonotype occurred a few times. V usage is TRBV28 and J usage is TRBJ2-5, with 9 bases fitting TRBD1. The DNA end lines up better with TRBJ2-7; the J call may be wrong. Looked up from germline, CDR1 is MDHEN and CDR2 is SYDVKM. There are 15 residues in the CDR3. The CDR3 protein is CASSRDREARHEQYF. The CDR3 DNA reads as TGTGCCAGCAGTCGGGACAGGGAGGCGAGGCACGAGCAGTACTTC.

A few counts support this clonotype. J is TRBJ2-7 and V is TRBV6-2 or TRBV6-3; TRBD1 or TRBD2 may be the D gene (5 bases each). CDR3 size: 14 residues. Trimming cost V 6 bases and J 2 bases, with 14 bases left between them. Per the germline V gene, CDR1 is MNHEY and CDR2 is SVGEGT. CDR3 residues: CASSPWDGAYEQYF. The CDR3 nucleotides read TGTGCCAGCAGCCCTTGGGACGGGGCCTACGAGCAGTACTTC.

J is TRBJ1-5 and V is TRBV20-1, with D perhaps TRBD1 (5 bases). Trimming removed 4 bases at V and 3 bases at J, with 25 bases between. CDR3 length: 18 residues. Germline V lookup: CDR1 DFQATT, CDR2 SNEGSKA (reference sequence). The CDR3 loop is CSANSVRETDTFNQPQHF. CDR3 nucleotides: TGCAGTGCTAATTCGGTCCGAGAGACAGACACTTTCAATCAGCCCCAGCATTTT.

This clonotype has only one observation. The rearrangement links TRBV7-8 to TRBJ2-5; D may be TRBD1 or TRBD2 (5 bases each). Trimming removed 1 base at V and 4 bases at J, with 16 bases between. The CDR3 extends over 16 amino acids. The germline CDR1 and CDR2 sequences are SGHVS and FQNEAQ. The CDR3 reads CASSLDGALGRETQYF. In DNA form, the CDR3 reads TGTGCCAGCAGCTTAGACGGGGCCCTAGGTCGAGAGACCCAGTACTTC.

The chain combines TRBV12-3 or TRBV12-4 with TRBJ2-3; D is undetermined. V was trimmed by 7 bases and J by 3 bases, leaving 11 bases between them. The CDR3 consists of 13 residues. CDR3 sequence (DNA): TGTGCCAGCATACTATTTAGAACAGATACGCAGTATTTT. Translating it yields CASILFRTDTQYF.

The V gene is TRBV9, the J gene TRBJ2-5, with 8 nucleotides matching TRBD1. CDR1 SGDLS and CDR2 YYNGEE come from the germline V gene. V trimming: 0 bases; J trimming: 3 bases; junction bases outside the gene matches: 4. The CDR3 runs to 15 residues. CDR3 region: CASSVGNRGEETQYF. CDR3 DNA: TGTGCCAGCAGCGTAGGGAACAGGGGGGAAGAGACCCAGTACTTC.

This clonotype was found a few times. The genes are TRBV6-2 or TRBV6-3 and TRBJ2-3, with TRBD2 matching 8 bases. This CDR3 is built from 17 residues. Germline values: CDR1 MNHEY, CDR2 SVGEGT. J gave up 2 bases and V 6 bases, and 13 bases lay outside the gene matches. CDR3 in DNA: TGTGCCAGCAGCTCCGCCGTGGGCGGGGGGACCACAGATACGCAGTATTTT. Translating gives CASSSAVGGGTTDTQYF.

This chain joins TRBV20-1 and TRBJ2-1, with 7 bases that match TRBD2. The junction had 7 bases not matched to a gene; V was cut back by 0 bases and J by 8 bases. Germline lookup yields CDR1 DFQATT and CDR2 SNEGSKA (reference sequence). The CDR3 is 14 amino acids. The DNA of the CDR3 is TGCAGTGCTAGAGATACAGCGGGGTTCTATGAGCAGTTCTTC. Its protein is CSARDTAGFYEQFF.

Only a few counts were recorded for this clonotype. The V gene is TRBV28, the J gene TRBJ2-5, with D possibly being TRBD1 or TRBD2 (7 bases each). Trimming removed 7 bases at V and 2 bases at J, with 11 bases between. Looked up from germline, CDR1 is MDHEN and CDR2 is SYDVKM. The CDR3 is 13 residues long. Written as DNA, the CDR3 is TGTGCCAGCACAGGGGGGGGGCAAGAGACCCAGTACTTC. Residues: CASTGGGQETQYF.

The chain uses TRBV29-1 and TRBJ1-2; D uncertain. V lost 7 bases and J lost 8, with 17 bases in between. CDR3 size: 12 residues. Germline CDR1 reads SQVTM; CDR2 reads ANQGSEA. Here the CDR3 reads CSAQAGSGGYTF. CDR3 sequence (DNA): TGCAGCGCCCAGGCGGGCAGCGGCGGCTACACCTTC.

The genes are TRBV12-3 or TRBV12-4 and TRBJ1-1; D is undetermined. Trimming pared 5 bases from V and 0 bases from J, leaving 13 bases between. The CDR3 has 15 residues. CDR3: CASSIWAGMNTEAFF. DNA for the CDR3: TGTGCCAGCAGTATCTGGGCAGGTATGAACACTGAAGCTTTCTTT.

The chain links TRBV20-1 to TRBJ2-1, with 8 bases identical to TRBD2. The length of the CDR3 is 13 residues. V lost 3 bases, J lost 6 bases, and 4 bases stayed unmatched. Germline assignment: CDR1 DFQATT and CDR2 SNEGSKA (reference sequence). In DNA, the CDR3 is TGCAGTGCTAGCGTCACTAGCGGCAATGAGCAGTTCTTC. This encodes CSASVTSGNEQFF.

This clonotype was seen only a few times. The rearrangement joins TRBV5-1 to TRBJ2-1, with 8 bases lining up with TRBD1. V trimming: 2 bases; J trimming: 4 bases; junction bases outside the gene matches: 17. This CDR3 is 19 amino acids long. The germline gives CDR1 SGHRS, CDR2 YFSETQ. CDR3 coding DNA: TGCGCCAGCAGCTTACCGGGACAGGTAAGCGGAGATGATTACAATGAGCAGTTCTTC. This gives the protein CASSLPGQVSGDDYNEQFF.

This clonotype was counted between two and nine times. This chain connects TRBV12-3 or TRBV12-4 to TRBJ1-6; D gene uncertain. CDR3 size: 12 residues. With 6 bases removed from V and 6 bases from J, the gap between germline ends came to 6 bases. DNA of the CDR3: TGTGCCAGCAGGACCCCTAATTCACCCCTCCACTTT. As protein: CASRTPNSPLHF.

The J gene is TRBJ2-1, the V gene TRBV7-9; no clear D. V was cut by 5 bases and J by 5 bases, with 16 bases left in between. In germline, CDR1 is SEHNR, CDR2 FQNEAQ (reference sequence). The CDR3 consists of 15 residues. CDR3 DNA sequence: TGTGCCAGCAGCCCACTCCCCCCTCCGGACAATGAGCAGTTCTTC. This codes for CASSPLPPPDNEQFF.

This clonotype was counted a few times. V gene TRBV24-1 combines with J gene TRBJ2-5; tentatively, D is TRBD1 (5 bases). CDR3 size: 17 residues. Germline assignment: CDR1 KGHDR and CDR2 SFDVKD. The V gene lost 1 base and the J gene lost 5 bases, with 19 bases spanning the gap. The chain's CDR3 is CATSDFKGAPRKETQYF. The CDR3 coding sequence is TGTGCCACCAGTGATTTTAAAGGGGCTCCCCGAAAGGAGACCCAGTACTTC.

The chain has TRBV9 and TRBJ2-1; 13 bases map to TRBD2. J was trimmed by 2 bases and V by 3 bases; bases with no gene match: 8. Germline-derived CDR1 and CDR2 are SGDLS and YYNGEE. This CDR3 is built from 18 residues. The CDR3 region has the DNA TGTGCCAGCAGCGGACTAGCGGGGGGAAAGACTGCCTACAATGAGCAGTTCTTC. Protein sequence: CASSGLAGGKTAYNEQFF.

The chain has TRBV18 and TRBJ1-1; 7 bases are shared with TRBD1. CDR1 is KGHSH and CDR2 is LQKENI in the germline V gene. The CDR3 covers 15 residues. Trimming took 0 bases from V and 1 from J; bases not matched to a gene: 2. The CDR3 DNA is TGTGCCAGCTCACCACCGGGACAGAGGAACACTGAAGCTTTCTTT. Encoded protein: CASSPPGQRNTEAFF.

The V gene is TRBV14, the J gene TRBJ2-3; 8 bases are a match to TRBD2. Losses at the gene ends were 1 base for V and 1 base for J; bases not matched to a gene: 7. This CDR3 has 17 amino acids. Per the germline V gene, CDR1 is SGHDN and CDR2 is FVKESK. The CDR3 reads CASSQVDAGGRTDTQYF. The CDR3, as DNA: TGTGCCAGCAGCCAAGTTGACGCGGGGGGTCGCACAGATACGCAGTATTTT.

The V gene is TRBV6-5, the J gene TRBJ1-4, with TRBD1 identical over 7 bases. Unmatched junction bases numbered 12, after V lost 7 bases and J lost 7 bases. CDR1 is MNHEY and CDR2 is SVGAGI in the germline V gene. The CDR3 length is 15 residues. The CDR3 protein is CASNKRRQGLEKLFF. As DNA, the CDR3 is TGTGCCAGCAATAAAAGGAGACAGGGCCTTGAAAAACTGTTTTTT.

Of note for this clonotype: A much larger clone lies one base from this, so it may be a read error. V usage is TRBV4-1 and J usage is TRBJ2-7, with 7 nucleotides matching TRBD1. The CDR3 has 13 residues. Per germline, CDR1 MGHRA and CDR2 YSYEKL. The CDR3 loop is CASNQDRVDEQYF. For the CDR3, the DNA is TGCGCCAGCAACCAAGACAGGGTAGACGAGCAGTACTTC.

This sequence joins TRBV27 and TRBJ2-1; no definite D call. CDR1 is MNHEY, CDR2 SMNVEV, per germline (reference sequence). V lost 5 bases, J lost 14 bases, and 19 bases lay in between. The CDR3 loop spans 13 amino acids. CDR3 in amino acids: CASSLSPASWEFF. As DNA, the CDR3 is TGTGCCAGCAGTCTCTCCCCCGCTTCATGGGAGTTCTTC.

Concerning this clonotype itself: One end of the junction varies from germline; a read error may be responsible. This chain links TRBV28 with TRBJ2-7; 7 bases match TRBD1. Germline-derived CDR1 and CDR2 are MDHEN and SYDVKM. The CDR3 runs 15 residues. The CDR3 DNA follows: TGTACCAGCAGTTTCAGGGACAGAATCTTCTACGAGCAGTACTTC. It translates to CTSSFRDRIFYEQYF.

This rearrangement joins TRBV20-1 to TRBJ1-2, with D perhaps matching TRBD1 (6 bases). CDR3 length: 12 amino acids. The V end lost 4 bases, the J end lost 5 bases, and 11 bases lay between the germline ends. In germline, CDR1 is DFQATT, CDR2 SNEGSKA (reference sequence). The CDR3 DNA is TGCAGTGCTACCGGGGGCCTGTATGGCTACACCTTC. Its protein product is CSATGGLYGYTF.

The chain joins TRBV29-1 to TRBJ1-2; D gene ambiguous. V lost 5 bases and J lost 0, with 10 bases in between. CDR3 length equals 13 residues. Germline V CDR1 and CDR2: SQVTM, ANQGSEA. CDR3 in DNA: TGCAGCGTTCGGGCCAGCGCTAACTATGGCTACACCTTC. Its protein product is CSVRASANYGYTF.

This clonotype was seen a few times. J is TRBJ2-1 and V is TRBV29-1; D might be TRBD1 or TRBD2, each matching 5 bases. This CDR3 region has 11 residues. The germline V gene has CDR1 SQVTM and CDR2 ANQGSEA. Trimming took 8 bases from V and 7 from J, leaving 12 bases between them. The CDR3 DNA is TGCAGCCCGGGGCAAGGGAATGAGCAGTTCTTC. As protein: CSPGQGNEQFF.

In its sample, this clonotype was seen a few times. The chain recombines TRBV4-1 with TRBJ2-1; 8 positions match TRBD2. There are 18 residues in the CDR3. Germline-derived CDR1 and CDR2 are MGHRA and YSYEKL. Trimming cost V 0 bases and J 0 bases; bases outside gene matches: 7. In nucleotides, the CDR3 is TGCGCCAGCAGCCAAGACGGGCGGGGGGTCGGCTCCTACAATGAGCAGTTCTTC. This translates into CASSQDGRGVGSYNEQFF.

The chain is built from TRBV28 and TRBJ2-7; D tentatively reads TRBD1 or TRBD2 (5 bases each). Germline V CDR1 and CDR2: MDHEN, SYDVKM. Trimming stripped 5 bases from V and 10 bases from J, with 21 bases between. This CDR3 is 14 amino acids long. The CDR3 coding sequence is TGTGCCAGCAGTCTCGACCCGGGGCTTAGGGCCCAGTACTTC. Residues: CASSLDPGLRAQYF. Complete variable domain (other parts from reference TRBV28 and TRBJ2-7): DVKVTQSSRYLVKRTGEKVFLECVQDMDHENMFWYRQDPGLGLRLIYFSYDVKMKEKGDIPEGYSVSREKKERFSLILESASTNQTSMYLCASSLDPGLRAQYFGPGTRLTVT.